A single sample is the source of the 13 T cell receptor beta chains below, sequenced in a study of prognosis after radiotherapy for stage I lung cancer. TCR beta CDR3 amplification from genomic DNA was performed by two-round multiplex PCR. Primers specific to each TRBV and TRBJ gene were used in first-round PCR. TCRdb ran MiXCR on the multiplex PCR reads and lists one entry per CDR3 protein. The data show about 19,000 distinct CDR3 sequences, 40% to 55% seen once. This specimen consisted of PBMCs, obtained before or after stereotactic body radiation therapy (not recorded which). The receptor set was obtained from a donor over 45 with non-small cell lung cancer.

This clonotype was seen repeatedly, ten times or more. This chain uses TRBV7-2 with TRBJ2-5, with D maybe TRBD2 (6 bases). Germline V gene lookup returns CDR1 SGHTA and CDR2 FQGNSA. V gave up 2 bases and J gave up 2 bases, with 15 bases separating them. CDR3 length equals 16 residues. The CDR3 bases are TGTGCCAGCAGCTTACTTAGGGCGGCGGGGCAAGAGACCCAGTACTTC. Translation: CASSLLRAAGQETQYF.

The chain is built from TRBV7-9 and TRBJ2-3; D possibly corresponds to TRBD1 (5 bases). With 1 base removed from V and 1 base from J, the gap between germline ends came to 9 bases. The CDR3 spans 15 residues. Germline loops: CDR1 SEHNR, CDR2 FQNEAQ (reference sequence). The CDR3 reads CASSLVSGCTDTQYF. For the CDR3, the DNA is TGTGCCAGCAGCTTAGTGTCAGGGTGCACAGATACGCAGTATTTT.

CDR3 residues: CASIPGGVGGIYEQYF. The CDR3 coding sequence is TGTGCCAGCATTCCCGGCGGGGTCGGGGGAATATACGAGCAGTACTTC. V and J are TRBV28 and TRBJ2-7, with D possibly matching TRBD2 (6 bases). V was cut by 7 bases and J by 4 bases, with 23 bases left in between. The CDR3 is 16 amino acids. The V gene's germline CDR1 is MDHEN and CDR2 SYDVKM.

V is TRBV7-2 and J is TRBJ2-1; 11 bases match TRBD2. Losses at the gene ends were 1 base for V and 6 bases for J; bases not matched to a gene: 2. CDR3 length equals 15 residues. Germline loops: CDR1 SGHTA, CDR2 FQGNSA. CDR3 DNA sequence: TGTGCCAGCAGCTTAGTAGCGGGAGGGCCCAATGAGCAGTTCTTC. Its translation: CASSLVAGGPNEQFF.

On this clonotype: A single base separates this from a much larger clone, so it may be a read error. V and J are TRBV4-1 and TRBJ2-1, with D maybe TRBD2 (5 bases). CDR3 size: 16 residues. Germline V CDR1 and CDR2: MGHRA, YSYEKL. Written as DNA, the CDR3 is TGCGCCAGCAGCCAAGATCAACCAGCGGTGGGCGGTGAGCAGCTCTTC. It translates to CASSQDQPAVGGEQLF.

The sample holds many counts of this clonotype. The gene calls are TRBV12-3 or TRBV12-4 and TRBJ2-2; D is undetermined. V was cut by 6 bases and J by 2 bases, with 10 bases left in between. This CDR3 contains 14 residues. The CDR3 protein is CASRTEINTGELFF. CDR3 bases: TGTGCCAGCAGAACAGAAATAAACACCGGGGAGCTGTTTTTT.

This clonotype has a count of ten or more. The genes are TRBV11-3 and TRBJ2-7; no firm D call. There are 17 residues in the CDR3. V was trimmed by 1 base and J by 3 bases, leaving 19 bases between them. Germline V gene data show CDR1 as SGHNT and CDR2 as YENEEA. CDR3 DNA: TGTGCCAGCAGCTTAGGAGGTGGGGTTCAGAGCCACTACGAGCAGTACTTC. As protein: CASSLGGGVQSHYEQYF.

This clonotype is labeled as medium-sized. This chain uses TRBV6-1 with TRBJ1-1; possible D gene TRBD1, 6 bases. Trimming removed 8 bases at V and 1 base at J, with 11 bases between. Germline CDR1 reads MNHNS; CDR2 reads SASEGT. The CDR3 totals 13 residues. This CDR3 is CASGEGGNTEAFF. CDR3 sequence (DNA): TGTGCCAGCGGAGAGGGGGGGAACACTGAAGCTTTCTTT.

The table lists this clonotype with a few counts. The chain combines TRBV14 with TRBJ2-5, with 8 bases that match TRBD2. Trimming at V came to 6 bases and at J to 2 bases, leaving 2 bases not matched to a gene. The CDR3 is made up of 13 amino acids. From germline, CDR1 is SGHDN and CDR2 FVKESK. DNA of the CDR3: TGTGCCAGCAGACGGGGGGGTCAAGAGACCCAGTACTTC. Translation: CASRRGGQETQYF.

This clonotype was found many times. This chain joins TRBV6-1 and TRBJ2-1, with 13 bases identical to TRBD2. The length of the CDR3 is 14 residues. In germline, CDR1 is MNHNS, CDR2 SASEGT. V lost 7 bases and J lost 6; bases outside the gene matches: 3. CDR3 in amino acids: CASTGLAGANEQFF. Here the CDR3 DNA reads TGTGCCAGCACCGGACTAGCGGGAGCCAATGAGCAGTTCTTC.

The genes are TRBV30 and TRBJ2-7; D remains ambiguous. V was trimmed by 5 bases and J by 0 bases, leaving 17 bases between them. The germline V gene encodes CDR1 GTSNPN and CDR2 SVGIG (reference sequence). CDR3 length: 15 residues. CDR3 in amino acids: CAWGIGQHNSYEQYF. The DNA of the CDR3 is TGTGCCTGGGGCATAGGGCAGCATAACTCCTACGAGCAGTACTTC.

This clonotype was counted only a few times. CDR3 sequence reads: CASSLGTSLYNEQFF. The CDR3 DNA is TGTGCCAGCAGTTTAGGGACTAGTCTCTACAATGAGCAGTTCTTC. J is TRBJ2-1 and V is TRBV28, with 8 bases fitting TRBD2. The CDR3 extends over 15 amino acids. Looked up from germline, CDR1 is MDHEN and CDR2 is SYDVKM. The junction had 3 bases not matched to a gene; V was cut back by 2 bases and J by 3 bases.

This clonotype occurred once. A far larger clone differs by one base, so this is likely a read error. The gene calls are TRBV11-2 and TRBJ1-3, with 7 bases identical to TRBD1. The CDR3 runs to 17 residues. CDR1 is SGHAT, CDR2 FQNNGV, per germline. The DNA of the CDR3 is TGCACCAGCAGCCCCGAACCGGGACAGATCTCTGGAAACACCATATATTTT. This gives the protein CTSSPEPGQISGNTIYF.